Listed below are T cell receptor beta chains from one sample, sequenced in a study of blood T cells in healthy people across ages. TCRdb itself ran the 5' RACE reads through MiXCR, one entry per CDR3 protein. The sample holds about 620,000 distinct CDR3 sequences, 20% to 25% seen once. Sequencing used blood. All receptors come from a man in his sixties or seventies in good health. The CDR3 runs from the conserved cysteine through the conserved F or W. Fields, in order: J gene, V gene, clone size, D gene, CDR3 DNA, CDR3 protein. D genes are given only for firm matches. A row's size may be missing; if present it is once, few, many or a size class.

J: TRBJ1-2; V: TRBV10-3; size: once; D: TRBD1; DNA: TGTGCCATCAGTGAGTCGGACAGGGCCGACTATGGCTACACCTTC; CDR3: CAISESDRADYGYTF
J: TRBJ2-5; V: TRBV2; size: NA; D: NA; DNA: TGTGCCAGCAGTGCGGGACATCCACAAGAGACCCAGTACTTC; CDR3: CASSAGHPQETQYF
J: TRBJ1-5; V: TRBV24-1; size: NA; D: NA; DNA: TGTGCCACCAAGGGCTTTGGGGGCGGCCAGCCCCAGCATTTT; CDR3: CATKGFGGGQPQHF
J: TRBJ1-1; V: TRBV29-1; size: few; D: NA; DNA: TGCAGCGTTGAAGAACAGCAGAACACTGAAGCTTTCTTT; CDR3: CSVEEQQNTEAFF
J: TRBJ2-5; V: TRBV4-3; size: many; D: NA; DNA: TGCGCCAGCAGCCATGGGGACGCACGTCAAGAGACCCAGTACTTC; CDR3: CASSHGDARQETQYF
J: TRBJ2-1; V: TRBV27; size: NA; D: TRBD2; DNA: TGTGCCAGCAGCCGCAGGGGCGGGAGGGCGAGTGAGCAGTTCTTC; CDR3: CASSRRGGRASEQFF
J: TRBJ2-7; V: TRBV28; size: few; D: NA; DNA: TGTGCCAGCAGTAAGGGGTCGGGCGAGCAGTACTTC; CDR3: CASSKGSGEQYF
J: TRBJ2-5; V: TRBV7-7; size: NA; D: TRBD1; DNA: TGTGCTAGCAGCACACAGGGGGCGGGGGAGATCCAGTACTTC; CDR3: CASSTQGAGEIQYF
J: TRBJ2-7; V: TRBV6-1; size: NA; D: NA; DNA: TGTGCCAGCAGGGAGGCAAGGGGTTCCTACGAGCAGTACTTC; CDR3: CASREARGSYEQYF
J: TRBJ2-1; V: TRBV2; size: NA; D: TRBD1; DNA: TGTGCCAGCAGTATCCGGACAGGGGGCGGGGAGCAGTTCTTC; CDR3: CASSIRTGGGEQFF
J: TRBJ2-3; V: TRBV20-1; size: few; D: TRBD2; DNA: TGCAGTGCTACAAAAGCGGGAGGCACAAATACGCAGTATTTT; CDR3: CSATKAGGTNTQYF
J: TRBJ2-2; V: TRBV5-1; size: few; D: TRBD1; DNA: TGCGCCAGCAGCTATACAGGGGCCGGGGAGCTGTTTTTT; CDR3: CASSYTGAGELFF
J: TRBJ1-1; V: TRBV11-2; size: NA; D: TRBD1; DNA: TGTGCCAGCAGCCCCCGGGACAGGGGGCTGAACACTGAAGCTTTCTTT; CDR3: CASSPRDRGLNTEAFF
J: TRBJ1-2; V: TRBV30; size: NA; D: NA; DNA: TGTGCCTGGATGTCCAAGTCAGCTTCTAACTATGGCTACACCTTC; CDR3: CAWMSKSASNYGYTF
J: TRBJ1-5; V: TRBV5-1; size: NA; D: NA; DNA: TGCGCCAGCAGCCCAGACAGTAGCAATCAGCCCCAGCATTTT; CDR3: CASSPDSSNQPQHF
J: TRBJ2-1; V: TRBV12-5; size: few; D: NA; DNA: TGTGCTAGTGGTTTGGCACCTAATGAGCAGTTCTTC; CDR3: CASGLAPNEQFF
J: TRBJ1-4; V: TRBV4-2; size: NA; D: NA; DNA: TGTGCCAGCAGCCAAGATCAACAGGAAAAGCTGTTTTTT; CDR3: CASSQDQQEKLFF
J: TRBJ2-7; V: TRBV20-1; size: NA; D: TRBD1; DNA: TGCAGTGCTTACCGACAGGGCCGGAGCTCCTACGAGCAGTACTTC; CDR3: CSAYRQGRSSYEQYF
J: TRBJ1-1; V: TRBV11-2; size: NA; D: NA; DNA: TGTGCCAGCAGCTTGAGACCTCCTGGGGACACTGAAGCTTTCTTT; CDR3: CASSLRPPGDTEAFF
J: TRBJ2-7; V: TRBV7-8; size: few; D: NA; DNA: TGTGCCAGCAGACTCGAACCGTCCTACGAGCAGTACTTC; CDR3: CASRLEPSYEQYF
J: TRBJ1-6; V: TRBV5-6; size: NA; D: NA; DNA: TGTGCCAGCAGCTTGGGGGGGGATGGTTCACCCCTCCACTTT; CDR3: CASSLGGDGSPLHF
J: TRBJ2-7; V: TRBV20-1; size: NA; D: TRBD2; DNA: TGCAGTGCTAGAGATATAGGACTAGGGCTCCACGAGCAGTACTTC; CDR3: CSARDIGLGLHEQYF
J: TRBJ2-1; V: TRBV3-1; size: few; D: NA; DNA: TGTGCCAGCAGCCAGGACCTCGGGGCCCGCAATGAGCAGTTCTTC; CDR3: CASSQDLGARNEQFF
J: TRBJ2-7; V: TRBV20-1; size: many; D: TRBD1; DNA: TGCAGTGCTAGAGCGGGACAGATTCGTCAGTACTTC; CDR3: CSARAGQIRQYF
J: TRBJ1-1; V: TRBV20-1; size: many; D: NA; DNA: TGCAGTGCTGTTATACAGGGTAATGAAGCTTTCTTT; CDR3: CSAVIQGNEAFF
J: TRBJ1-1; V: TRBV28; size: many; D: NA; DNA: TGTGCCAGCAGGGGGGCCTTGAACACTGAAGCTTTCTTT; CDR3: CASRGALNTEAFF
J: TRBJ2-1; V: TRBV18; size: NA; D: NA; DNA: TGTGCCAGCTCACCACAGGGGTTCACCTACAATGAGCAGTTCTTC; CDR3: CASSPQGFTYNEQFF
J: TRBJ2-5; V: TRBV7-2; size: NA; D: TRBD2; DNA: TGTGCCAGCAGCTTAGAAGCGGGAGATGAGACCCAGTACTTC; CDR3: CASSLEAGDETQYF